This is a list of T cell receptor beta chains from one sample in a study of PD-1 blockade in mismatch repair-deficient tumors. Data came from immunoSEQ multiplex PCR; TCRdb stores just in-frame clones and leaves some out. The sample yields about 68,000 clones, approximately 82% seen once. The sample consisted of peripheral blood, taken 2 weeks after starting pembrolizumab. These receptors all come from an adult with mismatch repair-deficient cancer. Each CDR3 is given without its conserved first and last residue.

>13|TRBV5-6
ASSFAGGPDGELF
>13|TRBV18
ASSVGQQNSYEQY
>14|TRBV6-6
ASSYFRTSGANEQF
>13|TRBV7-9
ASSLSESMNTEAF
>17|TRBV7-8
ASSRRRIPLNNSGNTIY
>14|TRBV4-1
ASSLDAQRGNTEAF
>13|TRBV21-1
ASMSLQRRAYEQY
>11|TRBV19
ASSIGYNQPQH
>13|TRBV5-1
ASSTGTGGHNEQF
>9|TRBV7-9
ASRVTGELF
>10|TRBV5-8
ASSLHRNEQY
>12|TRBV29-1
SVGDGATNEKLF
>11|TRBV7-9
AELAGGTGELF
>13|TRBV5-5
ASSLAPGGSYEQY
>12|TRBV11-3
ASSPRVPPYEQY
>11|TRBV7-8
ASSLVSSYEQY
>11|TRBV27
ASSPRIRGGYT
>13|TRBV5-1
ASSLFEGENTEAF
>11|TRBV27
ASSFGLDYEQY
>13|TRBV10-3
AIRGGLDGANVLT